This T cell receptor beta chain was obtained from a study of molecular identifiers for immune sequencing clone quantification. Comment on this clonotype: Its matching antigen is unknown. One base away lies a much larger clone, so this may be a sequencing read error.

Broader study findings: Highly expanded clones may be undercounted when identical TCR molecules share barcodes.

CDR1 is SNHLY and CDR2 is FYNNEI in the germline V gene. The CDR3 length is 11 residues. TCRdb independently ran MiXCR on the PCR reads; one entry per CDR3 protein. The sample yields some 100,000 distinct CDR3 sequences, 15% to 20% seen once. This rearrangement joins TRBV2 to TRBJ2-7, with D unclear. The TCR originated in a human donor in good health. Some libraries in this study had Jurkat cell RNA spiked in. Source material: naive CD8+ T cells from blood, with Jurkat cell RNA spiked in. As to subset: FACS-sorted CD8+CD4-CCR7+CD45RA+ naive T cells. The chain's CDR3 is CASRSIYGQYF. CDR3 DNA sequence: TGTGCCAGCAGGAGTATCTACGGGCAGTACTTC. The whole variable domain, filled in from reference TRBV2 and TRBJ2-7, reads EPEVTQTPSHQVTQMGQEVILRCVPISNHLYFYWYRQILGQKVEFLVSFYNNEISEKSEIFDDQFSVERPDGSNFTLKIRSTKLEDSAMYFCASRSIYGQYFGPGTRLTVT.